This TCR beta chain derives from a study of multiple sclerosis patients with progressive multifocal leukoencephalopathy. The table came from immunoSEQ multiplex PCR; TCRdb's copy has only in-frame clones and leaves some out. The sample has 30,000 or so clones, less than 90% seen once. Time point in this sample: time of PML onset. Germline CDR1 is SGHDN and CDR2 is FVKESK. The CDR3 extends over 16 amino acids. Sequenced material: PBMCs, taken from a patient treated with natalizumab. The TCR was taken from a human donor with progressive multifocal leukoencephalopathy. The chain recombines TRBV14 with TRBJ2-5; no clear D. The DNA end is a closer match to TRBJ2-7, so the J assignment may be wrong. The CDR3 DNA sequence: TGTGCCAGCAGCTATTACAGCCATAAAAGCTCCTACGAGCAGTACTTC. Amino acids: CASSYYSHKSSYEQYF.